These T cell receptor beta chains were read from a single sample in a study of cytomegalovirus exposure and HLA in healthy donors. Repertoires were generated with immunoSEQ multiplex PCR, while TCRdb's copy carries only in-frame clones and drops some. The repertoire includes about 64,000 clones, more than 60% of them detected once, and around 5.1% sits in the top ten. The specimen sequenced was PBMCs. Source of these receptors: a male donor in good health and CMV-seropositive. CDR3s include the opening cysteine and the closing phenylalanine or tryptophan. A D gene is named only where the DNA matches it firmly. Some rows have no size entry. The others give once, few or many, or a class for an expanded clone.

>TRBV27|NA|TRBJ2-7|TRBD2
TGTGCCAGCAGTTTCCCTAGACTAGCGGGGGATCACTCCTACGAGCAGTACTTC
CASSFPRLAGDHSYEQYF
>TRBV9|NA|TRBJ1-5|NA
TGTGCCAGCAGTGAGTATGACAGACTCAATCAGCCCCAGCATTTT
CASSEYDRLNQPQHF
>TRBV15|NA|TRBJ1-3|NA
TGTGCCACCAGCAGGGAGGTCTATAGGCTCTCTGGAAACACCATATATTTT
CATSREVYRLSGNTIYF
>TRBV7-6|NA|TRBJ1-5|NA
TGTGCCAGCAGCCTAGGGGGAGCTCCTGGAAGCAATCAGCCCCAGCATTTT
CASSLGGAPGSNQPQHF
>TRBV28|once|TRBJ1-4|NA
TGTGCCAGCAGTTTTCCCGAAATTACAGGCGGAAATGAAAAACTGTTTTTT
CASSFPEITGGNEKLFF
>TRBV4-2|NA|TRBJ2-3|TRBD2
TGTGCCAGCAGCCCCCGGCGTGGGTTAGCGGGGTACACAGATACGCAGTATTTT
CASSPRRGLAGYTDTQYF
>TRBV7-8|few|TRBJ2-1|TRBD2
TGTGCCAGCAGGTCCCAAAGCGGGGGGGCCATCAATGAGCAGTTCTTC
CASRSQSGGAINEQFF
>TRBV29-1|NA|TRBJ1-2|TRBD1
TGCAGCATCCGACAGGGGGAAGATTATGGCTACACCTTC
CSIRQGEDYGYTF
>TRBV5-4|NA|TRBJ2-2|NA
TGTGCCAGCAGCTTGGATCTAGGCCCCGGGGAGCTGTTTTTT
CASSLDLGPGELFF
>TRBV28|once|TRBJ2-6|NA
TGTGCCAGCGGAGTTAGGTCTGGGGCCAACGTCCTGACTTTC
CASGVRSGANVLTF
>TRBV7-7|NA|TRBJ1-2|TRBD1
TGTGCCAGCAGCTCCCGTCGGGGGGGGACAGACCAATATGGCTACACCTTC
CASSSRRGGTDQYGYTF
>TRBV30|NA|TRBJ1-6|TRBD1
TGTGCCTGGAGCACGGGACAGGGAAATTCACCCCTCCACTTT
CAWSTGQGNSPLHF
>TRBV10-3|NA|TRBJ2-7|TRBD2
TGTGCCATCAGTTTCCTCCGGGAGGGGGCCTACGAGCAGTACTTC
CAISFLREGAYEQYF
>TRBV7-2|NA|TRBJ1-1|NA
TGTGCCAGCAGCTTACCAGGGGCTCAAGCTTTCTTT
CASSLPGAQAFF
>TRBV7-2|NA|TRBJ1-1|NA
TGTGCCAGCGCCATGTGGGGGGGTCAGGGAACTGAAGCTTTCTTT
CASAMWGGQGTEAFF
>TRBV4-3|NA|TRBJ1-5|NA
TGCGCCAGCAGCCAAGATGGGCCGGGGGTCAATCAGCCCCAGCATTTT
CASSQDGPGVNQPQHF
>TRBV30|NA|TRBJ2-7|TRBD1
TGTGCCTGGCGACCGGGACAGGGCTACGAGCAGTACTTC
CAWRPGQGYEQYF
>TRBV7-8|NA|TRBJ2-7|NA
TGTGCCAGCAGCTTAGGCAGGGCCTACGAGCAGTACTTC
CASSLGRAYEQYF
>TRBV5-1|few|TRBJ1-4|NA
TGCGCCAGCAGCTCAGGAGTATTGGGAGATGAAAAACTGTTTTTT
CASSSGVLGDEKLFF
>TRBV7-2|once|TRBJ2-5|TRBD1
TGTGCCAGCAGCTTAGCTCGGACAGGGCCACAAGAGACCCAGTACTTC
CASSLARTGPQETQYF
>TRBV12-2|NA|TRBJ1-1|NA
TGTGCAAGTCGCCGAGAACGAAAGCGGGACAGGGAGAAGAACACTGAAGCTTTCTTT
CASRRERKRDREKNTEAFF
>TRBV19|NA|TRBJ2-1|TRBD2
TGTGCCAGTAGTACTGTAGCGGGGGGGAACAATGAGCAGTTCTTC
CASSTVAGGNNEQFF
>TRBV6-5|NA|TRBJ1-2|TRBD1
TGTGCCAGCAGTTCGAAGATCGACAGGGGCCATGGCTACACCTTC
CASSSKIDRGHGYTF
>TRBV28|NA|TRBJ2-2|NA
TGTGCCAGCAGTTTTATCGCCGGGGAGCTGTTTTTT
CASSFIAGELFF
>TRBV7-9|NA|TRBJ1-2|TRBD1
TGTGCCAGCAGCTCGAGTGACAGGGTGCTGAATGGCTACACCTTC
CASSSSDRVLNGYTF
>TRBV12-2|NA|TRBJ2-2|NA
TGTGCAAGTCGCCGGCTGGACAGGGAAAGAGAACCCGGGGAGCTGTTTTTT
CASRRLDREREPGELFF
>TRBV14|NA|TRBJ1-2|NA
TGTGCCAGCAGCCAAGCACTCACGTATGGCTACACCTTC
CASSQALTYGYTF
>TRBV9|NA|TRBJ2-3|TRBD2
TGTGCCAGCAACGAACGGGGGGTGACAGATACGCAGTATTTT
CASNERGVTDTQYF
>TRBV2|NA|TRBJ2-7|TRBD2
TGTGCCAGCAGCGAAGCGGGGAGCTCCTACGAGCAGTACTTC
CASSEAGSSYEQYF
>TRBV6-1|once|TRBJ2-1|TRBD2
TGTGCCAGCACGGCTAGCGGGTCCTCCTACAATGAGCAGTTCTTC
CASTASGSSYNEQFF
>TRBV20-1|NA|TRBJ1-2|NA
TGCAGTGCCACAGGGTTATATGGCTACACCTTC
CSATGLYGYTF
>TRBV2|NA|TRBJ2-7|TRBD1
TGTGCCAGCAGTCGGACAGGGGTCTCCTACGAGCAGTACTTC
CASSRTGVSYEQYF
>TRBV7-2|NA|TRBJ2-5|TRBD2
TGTGCCAGCAGCCGTTCGGGAGCGGGGGGGCAAGAGACCCAGTACTTC
CASSRSGAGGQETQYF
>TRBV6-4|many|TRBJ1-6|NA
TGTGCCAGCAGTAAGGACAGTTCGAATTCACCCCTCCACTTT
CASSKDSSNSPLHF
>TRBV5-1|NA|TRBJ2-1|TRBD2
TGCGCCAGCAGCCCGAGCCCCCTAGCGGGGGGCTACAATGAGCAGTTCTTC
CASSPSPLAGGYNEQFF